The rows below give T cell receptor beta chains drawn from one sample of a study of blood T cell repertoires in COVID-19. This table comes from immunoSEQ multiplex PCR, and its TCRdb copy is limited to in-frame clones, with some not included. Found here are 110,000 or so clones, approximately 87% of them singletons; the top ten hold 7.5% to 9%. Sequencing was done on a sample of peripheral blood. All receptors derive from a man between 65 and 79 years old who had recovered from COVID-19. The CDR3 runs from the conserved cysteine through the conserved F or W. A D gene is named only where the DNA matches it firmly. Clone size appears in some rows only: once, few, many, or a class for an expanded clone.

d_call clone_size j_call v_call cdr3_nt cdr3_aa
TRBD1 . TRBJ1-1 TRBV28 TGTGCCAGCAGTTTCCTCGGGACAGGGAGGTACACTGAAGCTTTCTTT CASSFLGTGRYTEAFF
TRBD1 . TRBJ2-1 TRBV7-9 TGTGCCAGCAGCCCGGGACAGGGCCCTGGTGAGCAGTTCTTC CASSPGQGPGEQFF
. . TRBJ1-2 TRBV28 TGTGCCAGCAGTAAACAGGGCTATGGCTACACCTTC CASSKQGYGYTF
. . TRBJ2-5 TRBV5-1 TGCGCCAGCAGCAGCGACTATACGAGGGCCCAAGAGACCCAGTACTTC CASSSDYTRAQETQYF
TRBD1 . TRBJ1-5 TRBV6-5 TGTGCCAGCAGCGGACAGGGGTACAGCAATCAGCCCCAGCATTTT CASSGQGYSNQPQHF
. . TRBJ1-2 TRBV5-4 TGTGCCAGCAGCTTCCTACAGGGTAGGTATGGCTACACCTTC CASSFLQGRYGYTF
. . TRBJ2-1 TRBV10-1 TGCGCCAGCAGTGAGTCGACAGACTACAATGAGCAGTTCTTC CASSESTDYNEQFF
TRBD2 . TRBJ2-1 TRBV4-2 TGTGCCAGCAGCCAAGAAGCCCAGCGGGAAGACAATGAGCAGTTCTTC CASSQEAQREDNEQFF
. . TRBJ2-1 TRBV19 TGTGCCAGTAGTAGCGGACTCTCTTACAATGAGCAGTTCTTC CASSSGLSYNEQFF
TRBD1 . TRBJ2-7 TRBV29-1 TGCAGCGTTGAAGCACAGGGGTCCTACGAGCAGTACTTC CSVEAQGSYEQYF
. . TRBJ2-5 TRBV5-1 TGCGCCAGCAGCTTTTCTCAGGAGACCCAGTACTTC CASSFSQETQYF
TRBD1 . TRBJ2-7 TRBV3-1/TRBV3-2 TGTGCCAGCAGCCAAAAACGCTACCCGACAGGGAACTACGAGCAGTACTTC CASSQKRYPTGNYEQYF
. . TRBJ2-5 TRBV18 TGTGCCAGCTCACCATCTTTCAGGGGCCAAGAGACCCAGTACTTC CASSPSFRGQETQYF
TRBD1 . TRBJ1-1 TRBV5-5 TGTGCCAGCAGCGAAAGGACAGGAGGACCTTCGATGAACACTGAAGCTTTCTTT CASSERTGGPSMNTEAFF
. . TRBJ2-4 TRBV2 TGTGCCAGCAGTTCCCAAAGGGGCCCGAACATTCAGTACTTC CASSSQRGPNIQYF
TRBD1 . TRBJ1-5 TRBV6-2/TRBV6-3 TGTGCCAGCAGTTTGACGACAGGGGCCCTTAGCAATCAGCCCCAGCATTTT CASSLTTGALSNQPQHF
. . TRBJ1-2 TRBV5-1 TGCGCCAGCAGACCCGGACGGGGAAACTATGGCTACACCTTC CASRPGRGNYGYTF
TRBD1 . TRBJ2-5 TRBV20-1 TGCAGTGCTGACAGGGAAGAGACCCAGTACTTC CSADREETQYF
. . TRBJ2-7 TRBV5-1 TGCGCCAGCAGCTTGATTCCGGGTAGGATTAAAAAAGAGTACTTC CASSLIPGRIKKEYF
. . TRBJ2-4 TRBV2 TGTGCCAGCGCTAGCAGAAAGGGCATTCAGTACTTC CASASRKGIQYF
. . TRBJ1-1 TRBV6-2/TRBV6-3 TGTGCCAGCAGTACAGGACAGCACGGGAACACTGAAGCTTTCTTT CASSTGQHGNTEAFF
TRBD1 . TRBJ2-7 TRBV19 TGTGCCAGTAGTACCGGGACAGACAGCTCCTACGAGCAGTACTTC CASSTGTDSSYEQYF
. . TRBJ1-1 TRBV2 TGTGCCAGCCAGGGGAACACTGAAGCTTTCTTT CASQGNTEAFF
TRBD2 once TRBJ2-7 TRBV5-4 TGTGCCAGCAGCCCGGGGACTAGCGGTGACTACGAGCAGTACTTC CASSPGTSGDYEQYF
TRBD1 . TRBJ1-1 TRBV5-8 TGTGCCAGCAGCCTGGACGACAGGGACACTGAAGCTTTCTTT CASSLDDRDTEAFF
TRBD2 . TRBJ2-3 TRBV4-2 TGTGCCAGCAGCCAAGGGACTAGCGGGGCCGATACGCAGTATTTT CASSQGTSGADTQYF
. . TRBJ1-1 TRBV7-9 TGTGCCAGCAGCTCCAGTATAATAGTGGGGGGCACTGAAGCTTTCTTT CASSSSIIVGGTEAFF
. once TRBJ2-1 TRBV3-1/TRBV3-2 TGTGCCAGCAGCCAAGAGCCGGTGAGCTCCTACAATGAGCAGTTCTTC CASSQEPVSSYNEQFF
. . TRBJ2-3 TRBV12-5 TGTGCTAGTGGTTTGAGTACCGGGTTTCCAGATACGCAGTATTTT CASGLSTGFPDTQYF
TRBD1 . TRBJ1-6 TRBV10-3 TGTGCCATCAGTGAGTCGGGGACAGGGGTGAAGAATTCACCCCTCCACTTT CAISESGTGVKNSPLHF
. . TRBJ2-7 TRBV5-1 TGCGCCAGCAGCCCACCGGGCAGGGCCTACGAGCAGTACTTC CASSPPGRAYEQYF
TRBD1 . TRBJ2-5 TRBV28 TGTGCCAGCAGTCACGGGACAGGGTACCAAGAGACCCAGTACTTC CASSHGTGYQETQYF
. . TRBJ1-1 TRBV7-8 TGTGCCAGCAGCTTATTTTCAGGGTACACTGAAGCTTTCTTT CASSLFSGYTEAFF
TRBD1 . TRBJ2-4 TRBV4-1 TGCGCCACCCTATCCCGGGACAGGGACTCAATTCAGTACTTC CATLSRDRDSIQYF
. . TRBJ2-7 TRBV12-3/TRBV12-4 TGTGCCAGCTCCTCCGGGGTTTCCTACGAGCAGTACTTC CASSSGVSYEQYF
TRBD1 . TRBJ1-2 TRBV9 TGTGCCAGCAGCGTAGCGGACAGGGGATATGGCTACACCTTC CASSVADRGYGYTF
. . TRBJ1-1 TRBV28 TGTGCCAGCAGTGGGGGACTGCACACTGAAGCTTTCTTT CASSGGLHTEAFF
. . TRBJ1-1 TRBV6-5 TGTGCCAGCAGTTATATTAGAGCGGGAACTGAAGCTTTCTTT CASSYIRAGTEAFF
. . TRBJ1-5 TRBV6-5 TGTGCCAGCAGTTTGACAGTTAGCAATCAGCCCCAGCATTTT CASSLTVSNQPQHF